Described below is a single TCR beta chain sequence and its context. This sample was taken from a study of blood T cell repertoires in COVID-19. On the study more broadly: Both acute and convalescent COVID-19 samples were obtained from the United States, Italy and Spain. From T cells, B-cell-depleted T cells, or PBMCs came the material, which was cDNA or gDNA.

Cohort placement rested on clinical history that participants reported themselves. In the original workflow: For nucleated cells, counts were estimated from reference gene primer amplification. Measured with immunoSEQ multiplex PCR; TCRdb has only the in-frame clones, and not every one. The V and J calls and clone size were taken over from that table, and D and trimming were inferred from the DNA. The sample holds around 190,000 clones, just over 85% seen once. This receptor was taken from a woman younger than 30 who had recovered from COVID-19. Input material: PBMCs or T cells enriched from blood (not recorded which).

The CDR3 DNA follows: TGTGCCAGCAGCTTGGTTGGGGGGGGAGCCCATGAGCAGTTCTTC. It translates to CASSLVGGGAHEQFF. This chain links TRBV5-4 with TRBJ2-1; 7 bases fit TRBD2. The CDR3 totals 15 residues. V gave up 0 bases and J gave up 8 bases; unmatched junction bases: 8. Germline CDR1 SGHNT, CDR2 YYREEE (reference sequence).